This T cell receptor (beta chain) was profiled in a study of breast tumors, draining lymph nodes, adjacent tissues. Study-wide points: Findings are consistent with lymph node origin and intratumoral expansion of most tumor T cells.

The lymph nodes were axillary draining lymph nodes from breast cancer patients. Trimming removed 2 bases from V and 8 bases from J; junction bases left unmatched: 8. The CDR3 totals 15 residues. The germline V gene has CDR1 ENHRY and CDR2 SYGVKD. Notes on this clonotype: Its specificity is not known.

TCRdb passed the multiplex PCR reads through MiXCR, listing each CDR3 protein once. The sample yields about 200,000 distinct CDR3 sequences, roughly 31% seen once. The gene calls are TRBV10-3 and TRBJ2-1, with 8 positions matching TRBD2. The receptor was isolated from a female donor with breast cancer. Some clones in this sample may be carry-over from other donors' samples. Specimen: axillary lymph node tissue. The CDR3 DNA is TGTGCCATCAGTGAGGGGACTACCGGGGGGGATGAGCAGTTCTTC. This codes for CAISEGTTGGDEQFF.